Shown below are 10 T cell receptor beta chains from a single sample sequenced in a study of T cells in Graves' hyperthyroidism and ophthalmopathy. TCR beta CDR3 regions were amplified from RNA. In the first-round RT-PCR of the TCR CDR3, the HTBI primer set was used. TCRdb reprocessed the multiplex PCR reads via MiXCR and lists one record per CDR3 protein. The sample records about 49,000 distinct CDR3 sequences, around 55% being singletons. The source material was peripheral blood or thyroid tissue (not recorded which). These receptors were taken from a man aged 18 to 29 with Graves' hyperthyroidism.

This clonotype was recorded only once. At one end the junction does not follow the germline gene, possibly because of a read error. The chain joins TRBV5-4 to TRBJ1-2; tentatively, D is TRBD1 (5 bases). From germline, CDR1 is SGHNT and CDR2 YYREEE (reference sequence). The CDR3 loop spans 13 amino acids. DNA for the CDR3: TGTGCCGGCAGCTTGCCGGACATGGGTGGCTACACCTTC. This translates into CAGSLPDMGGYTF.

This clonotype was seen only a few times. The V gene is TRBV15, the J gene TRBJ1-1; possibly TRBD1 for D (5 bases). The CDR3 is 14 residues long. The V end was cut by 0 bases, the J end by 3 bases, with 8 bases between. The germline gives CDR1 LNHNV, CDR2 YYDKDF (reference sequence). CDR3 bases: TGTGCCACCAGCAGAGATCTAGGGGACACTGAAGCTTTCTTT. Translating it yields CATSRDLGDTEAFF.

The sample holds many counts of this clonotype. The V gene is TRBV9, the J gene TRBJ2-5; D is possibly TRBD2 (6 bases). Trimming pared 1 base from V and 2 bases from J, leaving 15 bases between. Germline V lookup: CDR1 SGDLS, CDR2 YYNGEE. The CDR3 runs 16 residues. CDR3 residues: CASSVRGGAQQETQYF. As DNA, the CDR3 is TGTGCCAGCAGCGTAAGGGGCGGGGCTCAACAAGAGACCCAGTACTTC.

The rearrangement uses TRBV12-1 and TRBJ2-5. TRBV12-1 is given as a pseudogene. This CDR3 contains 10 residues. The CDR3 sequence: CASSFLTQYF. The CDR3 DNA follows: TGTGCCAGCAGCTTTCTTACCCAGTACTTC.

DNA for the CDR3: TGCGCCAGCAGCTTGCTGGGACAGGGTTCCACCTACGAGCAGTACTTC. Its protein product is CASSLLGQGSTYEQYF. The chain employs TRBV5-1 and TRBJ2-7; TRBD1 matches at 9 bases. The CDR3 extends over 16 amino acids. Germline-derived CDR1 and CDR2 are SGHRS and YFSETQ. J was trimmed by 2 bases and V by 1 base; bases with no gene match: 7.

This chain joins TRBV29-1 and TRBJ1-2, with 7 bases lining up with TRBD1. Germline-derived CDR1 and CDR2 are SQVTM and ANQGSEA. This CDR3 has 12 residues. With V trimmed by 5 bases and J by 4 bases, 4 bases remained unmatched. The CDR3 region is CSVPGGGYGYTF. The CDR3, as DNA: TGCAGCGTTCCAGGGGGAGGCTATGGCTACACCTTC.

V and J are TRBV2 and TRBJ2-7; D is perhaps TRBD1 (6 bases). The CDR3 covers 13 residues. Per germline, CDR1 SNHLY and CDR2 FYNNEI. V lost 7 bases and J 1 base, leaving 11 bases between the germline ends. The CDR3 DNA reads TGTGCCAGCACCCCCGGACAGTCCTACGAGCAGTACTTC. Its translation is CASTPGQSYEQYF.

This clonotype was seen once. The rearrangement joins TRBV7-2 to TRBJ2-6; D is unresolved. Germline CDR1 reads SGHTA; CDR2 reads FQGNSA. The V end was cut by 4 bases, the J end by 4 bases, with 11 bases between. This CDR3 is 15 amino acids long. As DNA, the CDR3 is TGTGCCAGCAGCTATATAGGCGCCGGGGCCAACGTCCTGACTTTC. Protein product: CASSYIGAGANVLTF.

V gene TRBV5-1 combines with J gene TRBJ1-4, with 7 nucleotides matching TRBD1. V trimming: 0 bases; J trimming: 8 bases; junction bases outside the gene matches: 4. The CDR3 sequence is 14 residues long. The germline gives CDR1 SGHRS, CDR2 YFSETQ. The CDR3 loop reads CASSLDRGGEKLFF. As DNA, the CDR3 is TGCGCCAGCAGCTTGGACAGGGGAGGCGAAAAACTGTTTTTT.

V is TRBV7-9 and J is TRBJ2-7; 10 bases line up with TRBD2. V was pared by 5 bases and J by 7 bases, with 14 bases of the junction left unmatched. CDR1 and CDR2 (germline): SEHNR, FQNEAQ (reference sequence). CDR3 length: 16 amino acids. This chain's CDR3 is CASSRSPSGSLWEQYF. DNA for the CDR3: TGTGCCAGCAGCCGTTCACCTAGCGGGAGTCTGTGGGAGCAGTACTTC.